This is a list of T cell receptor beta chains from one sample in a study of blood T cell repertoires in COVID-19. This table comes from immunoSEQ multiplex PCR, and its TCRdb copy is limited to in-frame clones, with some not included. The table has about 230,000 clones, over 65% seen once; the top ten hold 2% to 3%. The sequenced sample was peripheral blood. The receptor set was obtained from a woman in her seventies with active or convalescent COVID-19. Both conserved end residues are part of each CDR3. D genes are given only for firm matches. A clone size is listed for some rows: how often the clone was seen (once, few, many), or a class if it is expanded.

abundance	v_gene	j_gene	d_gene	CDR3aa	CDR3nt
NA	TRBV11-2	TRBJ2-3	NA	CASSLSRGWDTQYF	TGTGCCAGCAGCTTATCCCGGGGTTGGGATACGCAGTATTTT
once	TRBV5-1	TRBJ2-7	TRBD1	CASSLETGGSYEQYF	TGCGCCAGCAGCCTTGAAACAGGGGGCTCCTACGAGCAGTACTTC
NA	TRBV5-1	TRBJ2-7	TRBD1	CASSSTGTGDYEQYF	TGCGCCAGCAGCTCAACCGGGACAGGTGATTACGAGCAGTACTTC
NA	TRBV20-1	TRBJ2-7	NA	CSAGGSYEQYF	TGCAGTGCAGGGGGATCCTACGAGCAGTACTTC
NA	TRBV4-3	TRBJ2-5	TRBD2	CASSQEVASGVRNQYF	TGCGCCAGCAGCCAAGAGGTTGCTAGCGGGGTAAGGAACCAGTACTTC
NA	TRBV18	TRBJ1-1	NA	CASSPGGIYTEAFF	TGTGCCAGCTCACCAGGCGGGATTTACACTGAAGCTTTCTTT
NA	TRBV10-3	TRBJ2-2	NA	CAISAGTLNTGELFF	TGTGCCATCAGTGCCGGGACATTGAACACCGGGGAGCTGTTTTTT
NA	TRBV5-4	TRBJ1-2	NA	CASSFGGVYGYTF	TGTGCCAGCAGCTTCGGCGGAGTCTATGGCTACACCTTC
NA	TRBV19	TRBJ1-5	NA	CASSIEWRRFNQPQHF	TGTGCCAGTAGTATAGAATGGCGCAGGTTCAATCAGCCCCAGCATTTT
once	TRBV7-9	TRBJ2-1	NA	CASSNGAYNEQFF	TGTGCCAGCAGTAACGGGGCCTACAATGAGCAGTTCTTC
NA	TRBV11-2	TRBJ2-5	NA	CASSLPRETQYF	TGTGCCAGCAGCTTACCACGGGAGACCCAGTACTTC
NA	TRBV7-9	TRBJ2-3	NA	CASSTLQGWGTDTQYF	TGTGCCAGCAGCACCCTACAGGGATGGGGCACAGATACGCAGTATTTT
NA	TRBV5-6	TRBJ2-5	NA	CASSLWGPTETQYF	TGTGCCAGCAGCTTGTGGGGGCCCACGGAGACCCAGTACTTC
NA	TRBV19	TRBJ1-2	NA	CASTLDGANYGYTF	TGTGCCAGTACTCTCGACGGAGCTAACTATGGCTACACCTTC
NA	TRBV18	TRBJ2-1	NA	CASSPSAEQFF	TGTGCCAGCTCACCTAGCGCCGAGCAGTTCTTC
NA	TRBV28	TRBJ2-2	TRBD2	CASGGAGGYTGELFF	TGTGCCAGCGGCGGAGCGGGAGGTTACACCGGGGAGCTGTTTTTT
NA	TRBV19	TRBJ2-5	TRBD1	CASREDRGRGETQYF	TGTGCCAGTAGGGAAGACAGGGGGCGGGGAGAGACCCAGTACTTC
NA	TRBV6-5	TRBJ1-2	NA	CASTGQNNYGYTF	TGTGCCAGCACCGGACAGAATAACTATGGCTACACCTTC
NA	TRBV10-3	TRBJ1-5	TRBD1	CAISQTGSDQPQHF	TGTGCCATCAGCCAGACAGGGTCGGATCAGCCCCAGCATTTT
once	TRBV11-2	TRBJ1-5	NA	CASSLSGEQPQHF	TGTGCCAGCAGCTTATCAGGGGAACAGCCCCAGCATTTT
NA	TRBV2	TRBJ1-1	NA	CASQTGNTEAFF	TGTGCCAGCCAGACGGGGAACACTGAAGCTTTCTTT
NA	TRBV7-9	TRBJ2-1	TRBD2	CASSHRRELAGNEQFF	TGTGCCAGCAGCCACCGCCGGGAGCTAGCGGGAAATGAGCAGTTCTTC
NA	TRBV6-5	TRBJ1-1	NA	CASSFPGAEAFF	TGTGCCAGCAGTTTCCCAGGGGCTGAAGCTTTCTTT
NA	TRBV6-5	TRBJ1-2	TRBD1	CASRSGQGRDYGYTF	TGTGCCAGCAGATCGGGACAGGGGAGAGACTATGGCTACACCTTC
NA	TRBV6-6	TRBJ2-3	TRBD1	CASSYSTGIGTDTQYF	TGTGCCAGCAGTTACTCGACAGGGATTGGCACAGATACGCAGTATTTT
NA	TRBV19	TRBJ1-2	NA	CASSMRGQGYTF	TGTGCCAGTAGTATGCGGGGGCAAGGCTACACCTTC
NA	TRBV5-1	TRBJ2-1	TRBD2	CASRRAGGPENEQFF	TGCGCCAGCAGGAGGGCGGGGGGGCCAGAAAATGAGCAGTTCTTC
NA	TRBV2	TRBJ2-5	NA	CASSADRETQYF	TGTGCCAGCAGTGCTGACAGAGAGACCCAGTACTTC
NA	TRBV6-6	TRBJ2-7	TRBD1	CASSYGTGAYEQYF	TGTGCCAGCAGTTACGGGACAGGTGCCTACGAGCAGTACTTC
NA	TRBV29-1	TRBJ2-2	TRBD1	CSVYHGTGYTGELFF	TGCAGCGTTTACCACGGGACAGGGTACACCGGGGAGCTGTTTTTT
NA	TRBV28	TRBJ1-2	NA	CASSFSGGNYGYTF	TGTGCCAGCAGTTTCTCGGGCGGGAACTATGGCTACACCTTC
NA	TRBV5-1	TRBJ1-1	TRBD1	CASSIGQEGSTEAFF	TGCGCCAGCAGCATTGGACAGGAGGGAAGCACTGAAGCTTTCTTT